This record concerns one TCR beta chain sequence. Its cognate antigen is unknown. The sample originates from a study of T cells after yellow fever vaccination. MiXCR was run by TCRdb on the 5' RACE reads, yielding one entry per CDR3 protein. The sample consists of 150,000 to 200,000 distinct CDR3 sequences, approximately 9.9% of them appearing once. Findings and caveats of the study: Post-booster reappearance was seen for most primary-vaccination clones (roughly 96% CD4, roughly 86% CD8).

This CDR3 has 16 amino acids. The V and J ends lost 5 bases and 0 bases, in that order; junction bases with no gene match: 8. Germline CDR1 is DFQATT and CDR2 is SNEGSKA (reference sequence). This receptor was identified in a man younger than 35 who received the YFV17D yellow fever vaccine. The chain has TRBV20-1 and TRBJ2-3; TRBD2 matches 10 bases. Sample: CD8+ T cells sorted from PBMCs, taken 45 days after the yellow fever booster vaccination. The CDR3 sequence is CSAAGGLATSTDTQYF. DNA for the CDR3: TGCAGTGCTGCGGGGGGACTAGCGACTAGCACAGATACGCAGTATTTT.